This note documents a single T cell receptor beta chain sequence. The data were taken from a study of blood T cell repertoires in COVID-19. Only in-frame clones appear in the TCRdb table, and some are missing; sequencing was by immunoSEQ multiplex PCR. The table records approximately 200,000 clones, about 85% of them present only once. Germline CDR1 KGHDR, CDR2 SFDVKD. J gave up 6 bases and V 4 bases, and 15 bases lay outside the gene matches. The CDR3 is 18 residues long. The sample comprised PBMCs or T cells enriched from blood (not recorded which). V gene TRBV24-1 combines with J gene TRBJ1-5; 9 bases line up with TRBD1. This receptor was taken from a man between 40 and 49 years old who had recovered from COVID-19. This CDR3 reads CATSETGTGSAWGQPQHF. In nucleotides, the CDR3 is TGTGCCACCAGTGAAACCGGGACAGGGTCGGCTTGGGGTCAGCCCCAGCATTTT.